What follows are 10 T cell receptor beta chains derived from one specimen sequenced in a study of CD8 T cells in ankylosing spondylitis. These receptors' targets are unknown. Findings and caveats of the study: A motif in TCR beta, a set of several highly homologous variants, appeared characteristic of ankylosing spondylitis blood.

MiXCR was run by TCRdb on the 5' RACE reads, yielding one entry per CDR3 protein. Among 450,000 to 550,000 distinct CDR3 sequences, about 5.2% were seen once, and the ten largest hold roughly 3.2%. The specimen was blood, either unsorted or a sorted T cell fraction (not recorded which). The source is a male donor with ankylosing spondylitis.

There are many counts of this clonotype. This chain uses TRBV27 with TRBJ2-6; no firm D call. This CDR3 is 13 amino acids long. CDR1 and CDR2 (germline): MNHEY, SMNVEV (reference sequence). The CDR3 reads CAEIVRGANVLTF. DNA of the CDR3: TGTGCGGAAATAGTTCGGGGGGCCAACGTCCTGACTTTC. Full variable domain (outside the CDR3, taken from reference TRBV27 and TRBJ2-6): EAQVTQNPRYLITVTGKKLTVTCSQNMNHEYMSWYRQDPGLGLRQIYYSMNVEVTDKGDVPEGYKVSRKEKRNFPLILESPSPNQTSLYFCAEIVRGANVLTFGAGSRLTVL.

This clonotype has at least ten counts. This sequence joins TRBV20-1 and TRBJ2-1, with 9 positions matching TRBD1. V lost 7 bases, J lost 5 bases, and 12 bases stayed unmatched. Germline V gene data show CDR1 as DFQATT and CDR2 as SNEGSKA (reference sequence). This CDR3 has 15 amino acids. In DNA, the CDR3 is TGCAGTGACAGAGGCGTATGGACAGGGGACAATGAGCAGTTCTTC. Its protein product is CSDRGVWTGDNEQFF.

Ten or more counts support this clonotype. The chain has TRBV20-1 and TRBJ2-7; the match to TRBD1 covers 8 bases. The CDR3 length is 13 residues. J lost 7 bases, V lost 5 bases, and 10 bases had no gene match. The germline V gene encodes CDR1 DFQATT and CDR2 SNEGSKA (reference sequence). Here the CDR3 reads CSASGTGRREQYF. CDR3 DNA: TGCAGTGCTTCTGGGACAGGTCGACGGGAGCAGTACTTC.

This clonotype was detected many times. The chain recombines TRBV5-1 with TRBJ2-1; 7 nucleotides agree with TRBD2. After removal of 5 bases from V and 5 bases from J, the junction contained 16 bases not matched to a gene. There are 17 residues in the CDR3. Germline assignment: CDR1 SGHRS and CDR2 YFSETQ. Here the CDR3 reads CASSFPWAGAINNEQFF. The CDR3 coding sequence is TGCGCCAGCAGTTTTCCTTGGGCGGGAGCGATTAACAATGAGCAGTTCTTC. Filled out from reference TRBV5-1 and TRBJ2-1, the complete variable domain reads KAGVTQTPRYLIKTRGQQVTLSCSPISGHRSVSWYQQTPGQGLQFLFEYFSETQRNKGNFPGRFSGRQFSNSRSEMNVSTLELGDSALYLCASSFPWAGAINNEQFFGPGTRLTVL.

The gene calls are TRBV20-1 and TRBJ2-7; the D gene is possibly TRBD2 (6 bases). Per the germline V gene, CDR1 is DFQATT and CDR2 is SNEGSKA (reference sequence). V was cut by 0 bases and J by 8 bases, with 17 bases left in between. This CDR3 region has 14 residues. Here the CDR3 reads CSARDPLATTKQYF. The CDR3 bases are TGCAGTGCTAGAGATCCACTAGCTACCACCAAGCAGTACTTC.

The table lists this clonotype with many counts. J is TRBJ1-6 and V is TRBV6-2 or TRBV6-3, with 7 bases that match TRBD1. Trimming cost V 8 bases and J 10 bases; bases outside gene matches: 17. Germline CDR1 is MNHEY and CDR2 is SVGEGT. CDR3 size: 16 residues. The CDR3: CASLPYPSGGWSPLHF. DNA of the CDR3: TGTGCCAGCCTTCCGTATCCATCAGGGGGTTGGTCACCCCTCCACTTT.

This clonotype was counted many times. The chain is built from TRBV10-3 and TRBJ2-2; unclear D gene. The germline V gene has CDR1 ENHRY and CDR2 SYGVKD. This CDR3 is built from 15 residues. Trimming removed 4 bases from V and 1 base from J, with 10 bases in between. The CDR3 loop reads CAISADPENTGELFF. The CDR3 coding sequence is TGTGCCATCAGTGCGGACCCCGAGAACACCGGGGAGCTGTTTTTT.

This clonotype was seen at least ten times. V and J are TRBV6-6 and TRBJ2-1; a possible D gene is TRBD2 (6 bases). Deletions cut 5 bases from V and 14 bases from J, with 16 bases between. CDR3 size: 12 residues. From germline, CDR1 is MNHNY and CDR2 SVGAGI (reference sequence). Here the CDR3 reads CASSPRDFDKFF. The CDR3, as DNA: TGTGCCAGCAGTCCCCGGGACTTCGACAAGTTCTTC.

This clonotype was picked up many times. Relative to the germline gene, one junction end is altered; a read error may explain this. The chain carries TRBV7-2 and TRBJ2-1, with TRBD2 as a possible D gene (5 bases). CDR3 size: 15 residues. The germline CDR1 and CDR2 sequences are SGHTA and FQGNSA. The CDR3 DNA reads TGCGCCAGCAGCTTGGGTACGGGGTTTTACAATGAGCAGTTCTTC. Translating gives CASSLGTGFYNEQFF.

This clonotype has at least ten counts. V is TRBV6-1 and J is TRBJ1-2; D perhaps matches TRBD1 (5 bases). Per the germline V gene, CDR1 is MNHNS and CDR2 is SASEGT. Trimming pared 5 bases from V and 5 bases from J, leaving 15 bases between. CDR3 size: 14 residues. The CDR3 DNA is TGTGCCAGCAGTCGGACCGGGACCTATTATGGCTACACCTTC. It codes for CASSRTGTYYGYTF.